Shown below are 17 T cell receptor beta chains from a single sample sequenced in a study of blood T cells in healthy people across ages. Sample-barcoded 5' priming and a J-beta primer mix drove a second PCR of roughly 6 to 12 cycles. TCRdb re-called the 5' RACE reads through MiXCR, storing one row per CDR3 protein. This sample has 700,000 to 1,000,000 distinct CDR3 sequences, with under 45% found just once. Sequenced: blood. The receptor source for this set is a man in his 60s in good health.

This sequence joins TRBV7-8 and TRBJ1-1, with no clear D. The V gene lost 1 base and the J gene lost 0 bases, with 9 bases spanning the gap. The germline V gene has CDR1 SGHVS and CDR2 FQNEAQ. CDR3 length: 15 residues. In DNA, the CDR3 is TGTGCCAGCAGCTTAGAGGTGGGATTGAACACTGAAGCTTTCTTT. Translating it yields CASSLEVGLNTEAFF. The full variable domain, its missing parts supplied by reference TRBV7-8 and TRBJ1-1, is GAGVSQSPRYKVAKRGQDVALRCDPISGHVSLFWYQQALGQGPEFLTYFQNEAQLDKSGLPSDRFFAERPEGSVSTLKIQRTQQEDSAVYLCASSLEVGLNTEAFFGQGTRLTVV.

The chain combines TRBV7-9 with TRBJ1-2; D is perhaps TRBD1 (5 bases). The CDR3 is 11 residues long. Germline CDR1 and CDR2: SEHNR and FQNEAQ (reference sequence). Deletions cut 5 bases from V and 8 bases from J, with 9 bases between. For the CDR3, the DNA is TGTGCCAGCAGCACCGGGACCGGCTACACCTTC. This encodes CASSTGTGYTF.

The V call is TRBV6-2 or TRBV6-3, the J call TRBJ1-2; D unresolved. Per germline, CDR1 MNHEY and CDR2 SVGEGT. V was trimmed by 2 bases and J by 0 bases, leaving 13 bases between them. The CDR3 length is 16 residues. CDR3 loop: CASSYTVPRANYGYTF. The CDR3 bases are TGTGCCAGCAGTTACACGGTTCCGCGAGCTAACTATGGCTACACCTTC.

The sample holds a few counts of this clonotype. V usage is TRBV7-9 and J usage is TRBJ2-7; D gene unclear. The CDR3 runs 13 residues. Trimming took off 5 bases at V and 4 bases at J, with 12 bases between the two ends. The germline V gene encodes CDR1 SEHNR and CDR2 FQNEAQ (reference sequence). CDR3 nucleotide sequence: TGTGCCAGCAGCCCGCCGGTGGATTACGAGCAGTACTTC. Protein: CASSPPVDYEQYF.

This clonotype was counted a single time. CDR3 region: CAINPGQRNTEAFF. CDR3 in DNA: TGTGCCATCAACCCGGGACAGAGGAACACTGAAGCTTTCTTT. The chain has TRBV10-3 and TRBJ1-1; TRBD1 agrees at 7 bases. The trim removed 7 bases at V and 1 base at J, leaving 6 bases unmatched. This CDR3 spans 14 amino acids. Germline CDR1 is ENHRY and CDR2 is SYGVKD.

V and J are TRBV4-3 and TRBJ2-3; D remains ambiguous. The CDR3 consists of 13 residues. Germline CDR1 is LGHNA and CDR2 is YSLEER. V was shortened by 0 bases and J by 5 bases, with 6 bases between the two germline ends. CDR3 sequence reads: CASSQEIGDTQYF. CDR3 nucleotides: TGCGCCAGCAGCCAAGAAATCGGAGATACGCAGTATTTT.

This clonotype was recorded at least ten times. The CDR3 DNA follows: TGCGCCAGCAGCTTGGATGGGTCTGGGGCCAACGTCCTGACTTTC. This translates into CASSLDGSGANVLTF. V gene TRBV5-1 combines with J gene TRBJ2-6, with D uncertain. The CDR3 is made up of 15 amino acids. Trimming took 0 bases from V and 1 from J, leaving 5 bases between them. The germline V gene encodes CDR1 SGHRS and CDR2 YFSETQ.

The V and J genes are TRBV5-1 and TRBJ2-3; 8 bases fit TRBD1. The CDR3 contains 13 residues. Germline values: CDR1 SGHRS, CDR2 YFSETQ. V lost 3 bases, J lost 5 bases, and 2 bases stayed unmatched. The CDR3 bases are TGCGCCAGCAGCTCGACAGGGGAAGATACGCAGTATTTT. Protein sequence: CASSSTGEDTQYF.

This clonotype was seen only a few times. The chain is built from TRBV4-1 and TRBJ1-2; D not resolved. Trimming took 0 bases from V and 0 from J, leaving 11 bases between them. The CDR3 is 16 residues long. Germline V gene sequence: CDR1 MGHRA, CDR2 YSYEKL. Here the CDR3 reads CASSQDRLGTNYGYTF. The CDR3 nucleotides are TGCGCCAGCAGCCAAGATCGGTTGGGAACTAACTATGGCTACACCTTC.

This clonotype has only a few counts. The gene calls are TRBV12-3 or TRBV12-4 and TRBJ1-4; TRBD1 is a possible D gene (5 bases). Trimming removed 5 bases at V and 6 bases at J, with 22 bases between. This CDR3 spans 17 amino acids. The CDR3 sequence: CASSLGYNRGVDEKLFF. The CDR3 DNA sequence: TGTGCCAGCAGTCTCGGATACAACCGGGGGGTCGATGAAAAACTGTTTTTT.

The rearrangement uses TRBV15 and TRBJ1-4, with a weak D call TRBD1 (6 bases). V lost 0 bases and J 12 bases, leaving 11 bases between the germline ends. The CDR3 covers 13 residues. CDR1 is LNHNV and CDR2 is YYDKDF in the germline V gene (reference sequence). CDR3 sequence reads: CATSRDPGAELFF. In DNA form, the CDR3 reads TGTGCCACCAGCAGAGATCCGGGGGCAGAACTGTTTTTT.

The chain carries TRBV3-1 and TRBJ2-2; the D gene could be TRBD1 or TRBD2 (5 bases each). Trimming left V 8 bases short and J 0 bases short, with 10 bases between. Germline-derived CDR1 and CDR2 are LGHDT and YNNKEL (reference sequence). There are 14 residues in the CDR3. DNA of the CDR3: TGTGCCAGCGCCGGGACGTCGAACACCGGGGAGCTGTTTTTT. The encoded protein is CASAGTSNTGELFF.

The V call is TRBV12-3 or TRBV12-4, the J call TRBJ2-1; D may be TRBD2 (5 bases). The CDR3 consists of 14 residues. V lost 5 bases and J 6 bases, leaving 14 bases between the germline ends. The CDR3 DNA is TGTGCCAGCAGTCCTCTTGGCGGAGGCAATGAGCAGTTCTTC. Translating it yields CASSPLGGGNEQFF.

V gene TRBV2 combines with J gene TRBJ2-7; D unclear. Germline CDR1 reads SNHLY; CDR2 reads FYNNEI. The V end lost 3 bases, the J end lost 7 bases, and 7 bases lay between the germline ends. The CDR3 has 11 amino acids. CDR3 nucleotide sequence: TGTGCCAGCAGTGATCCGGATGAGCAGTACTTC. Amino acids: CASSDPDEQYF.

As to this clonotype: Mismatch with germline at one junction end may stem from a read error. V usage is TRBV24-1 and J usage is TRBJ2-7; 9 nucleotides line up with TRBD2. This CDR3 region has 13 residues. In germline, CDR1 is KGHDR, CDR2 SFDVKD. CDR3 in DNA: TGTGCCGCCAGTGACGCGGGAGGGCTTGAGCAGTACTTC. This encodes CAASDAGGLEQYF.

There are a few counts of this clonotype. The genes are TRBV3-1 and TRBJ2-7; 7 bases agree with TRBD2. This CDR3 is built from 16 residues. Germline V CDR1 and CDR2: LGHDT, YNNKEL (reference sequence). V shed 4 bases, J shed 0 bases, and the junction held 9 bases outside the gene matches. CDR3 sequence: CASSPRLARRSYEQYF. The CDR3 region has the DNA TGTGCCAGCAGCCCACGACTAGCCCGCCGCTCCTACGAGCAGTACTTC.

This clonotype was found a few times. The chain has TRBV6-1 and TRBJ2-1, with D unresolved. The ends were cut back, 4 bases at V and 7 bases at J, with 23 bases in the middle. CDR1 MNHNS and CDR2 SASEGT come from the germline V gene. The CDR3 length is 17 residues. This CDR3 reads CASSGSEVLGPQNEQFF. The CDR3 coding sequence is TGTGCCAGCAGTGGAAGCGAAGTCCTGGGCCCACAAAATGAGCAGTTCTTC.